This T cell receptor (beta chain) appears in the sequencing data of a study of human versus mouse CDR3 diversity and MHC coevolution. Across the whole study: Reported immunoSEQ sensitivity was one in 200,000 T cells, with reduced amplification bias. Study results and caveats: In humans, T-cell selection involved five or six MHC II alleles.

Here immunoSEQ multiplex PCR was the method, and the copy in TCRdb shows in-frame clones only, minus some. The sample includes some 60,000 clones, roughly 94% of them seen just once. This CDR3 is built from 17 residues. Germline values: CDR1 LNHDA, CDR2 SQIVND (reference sequence). Trimming left V 5 bases short and J 3 bases short, with 20 bases between. Of note for this clone: Its specificity is not known.

Sequenced sample: naive CD4+ T cells from blood. Subset here: CD45RO-negative CD62L-positive naive CD4 T cells. J is TRBJ2-4 and V is TRBV19; D perhaps matches TRBD1 (6 bases). The TCR comes from a person between 60 and 69 years old in good health. CDR3: CASSGYQGLGGKNIQYF. In DNA, the CDR3 is TGTGCCAGTAGTGGCTACCAGGGGTTAGGGGGCAAAAACATTCAGTACTTC.